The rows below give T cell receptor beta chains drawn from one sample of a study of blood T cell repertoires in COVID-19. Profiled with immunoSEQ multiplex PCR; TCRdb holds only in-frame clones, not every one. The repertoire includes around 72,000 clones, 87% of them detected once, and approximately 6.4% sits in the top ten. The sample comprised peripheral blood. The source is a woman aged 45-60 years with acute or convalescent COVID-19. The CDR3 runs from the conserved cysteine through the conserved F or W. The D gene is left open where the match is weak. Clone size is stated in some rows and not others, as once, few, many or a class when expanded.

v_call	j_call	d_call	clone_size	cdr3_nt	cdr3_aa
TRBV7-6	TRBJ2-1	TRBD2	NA	TGTGCCAGCAGGGCGGGGGAGCGGGGTCCCTACAATGAGCAGTTCTTC	CASRAGERGPYNEQFF
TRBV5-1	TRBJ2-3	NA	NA	TGCGCCAGCAGTAGCCTTAGCTACACAGATACGCAGTATTTT	CASSSLSYTDTQYF
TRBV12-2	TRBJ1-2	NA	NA	TGTGCAAGTCGCTTAGGTACAGGGGCGGTGTCTGGCTACACCTTC	CASRLGTGAVSGYTF
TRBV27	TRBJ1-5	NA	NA	TGTGCCAGCAGTTTAGTCGCAGGGGGCAATCAGCCCCAGCATTTT	CASSLVAGGNQPQHF
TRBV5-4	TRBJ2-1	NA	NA	TGTGCCAGCAGCGCCGGGAGTTCAAATGAGCAGTTCTTC	CASSAGSSNEQFF
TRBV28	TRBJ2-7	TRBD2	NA	TGTGCCAGCAGTTTTCGCGGGAGGGGCGAGCAGTACTTC	CASSFRGRGEQYF
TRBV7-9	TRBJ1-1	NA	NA	TGTGCCAGCAGCCGTGACACTGAAGCTTTCTTT	CASSRDTEAFF
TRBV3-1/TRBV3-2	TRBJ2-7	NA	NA	TGTGCCAGCAGCCCAACAGGAACCTACTCCTACGAGCAGTACTTC	CASSPTGTYSYEQYF
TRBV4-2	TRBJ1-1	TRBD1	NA	TGTGCCAGTATGTTGGCTCCGACAGGGGATGGCACTGAAGCTTTCTTT	CASMLAPTGDGTEAFF
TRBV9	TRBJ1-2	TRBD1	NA	TGTGCCAGCAGCGCCCCGGGACAGGGAGTCGTCGGCTACACCTTC	CASSAPGQGVVGYTF
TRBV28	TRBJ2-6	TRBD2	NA	TGTGCCAGCAGTGTCGGTGGGGGGGTGGCCAACGTCCTGACTTTC	CASSVGGGVANVLTF
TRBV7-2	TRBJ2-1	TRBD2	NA	TGTGCCAGCAGCGCAGCATCGGGGGGGACTAGCGGGAGGAGGGGTGAGCAGTTCTTC	CASSAASGGTSGRRGEQFF
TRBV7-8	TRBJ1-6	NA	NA	TGTGCCAGCAGCTTAGACGGAGGGTTTAGTTCACCCCTCCACTTT	CASSLDGGFSSPLHF
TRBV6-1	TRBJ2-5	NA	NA	TGTGCCAGCAGTGAAGACAGGGTCCAAGAGACCCAGTACTTC	CASSEDRVQETQYF
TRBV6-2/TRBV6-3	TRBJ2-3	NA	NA	TGTGCCAGCAGTTACTCGAAGGAGGACCTCACAGATACGCAGTATTTT	CASSYSKEDLTDTQYF
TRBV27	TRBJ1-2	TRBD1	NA	TGTGCCAGCAGTTTGGGACAGGGATTCTATGGCTACACCTTC	CASSLGQGFYGYTF
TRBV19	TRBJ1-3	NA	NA	TGTGCCAGTACCCGGACAGGAAACACCATATATTTT	CASTRTGNTIYF
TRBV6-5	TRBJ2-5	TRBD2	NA	TGTGCCAGCAGAAGCGGGGGGGCTGGAGAGACCCAGTACTTC	CASRSGGAGETQYF
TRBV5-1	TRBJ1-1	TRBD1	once	TGCGCCAGCAGTAAAAGTCGTACAGGGGGCTCGACAGGGACTGAAGCTTTCTTT	CASSKSRTGGSTGTEAFF
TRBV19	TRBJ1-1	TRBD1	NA	TGTGCCAGTCGAGACAGGGGTGAAGCTTTCTTT	CASRDRGEAFF
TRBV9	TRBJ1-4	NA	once	TGTGCCAGCAGCGGGTTGACAGCCTCCAATGAAAAACTGTTTTTT	CASSGLTASNEKLFF
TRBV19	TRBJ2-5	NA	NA	TGTGCCAGTAGTCCCCAGAAGCGTGAGACCCAGTACTTC	CASSPQKRETQYF
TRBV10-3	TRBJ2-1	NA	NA	TGTGCCATCAGTGGGCTGACGGGGAATGAGCAGTTCTTC	CAISGLTGNEQFF
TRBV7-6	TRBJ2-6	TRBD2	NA	TGTGCCAGCAGCTTACTAGCGGGGGGGTCTGGGGCCAACGTCCTGACTTTC	CASSLLAGGSGANVLTF
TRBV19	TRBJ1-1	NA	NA	TGTGCCAGTAGCGCTCTTGCCATGTGGGGAGCGGCTGAAGCTTTCTTT	CASSALAMWGAAEAFF
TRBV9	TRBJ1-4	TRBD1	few	TGTGCCAGCAGCGCCGGGACAGGGGGATATGAAAAACTGTTTTTT	CASSAGTGGYEKLFF
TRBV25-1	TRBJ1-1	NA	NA	TGTGCCAGCAGTGAATTTGGAGGTTGGGCAGCTTTCTTT	CASSEFGGWAAFF
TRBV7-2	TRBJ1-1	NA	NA	TGTGCCAGCAGCTTTTCCCGGTCGGTGAACACTGAAGCTTTCTTT	CASSFSRSVNTEAFF
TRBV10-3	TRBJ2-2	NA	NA	TGTGCCATCAAGCCCGTCGACACCGGGGAGCTGTTTTTT	CAIKPVDTGELFF
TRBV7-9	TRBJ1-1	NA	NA	TGTGCCAGCAGCCCTGGCAGCACTGAAGCTTTCTTT	CASSPGSTEAFF
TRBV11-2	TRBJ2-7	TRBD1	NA	TGTGCCAGCAGCGCGTCGACAGGGGGCTACGAGCAGTACTTC	CASSASTGGYEQYF
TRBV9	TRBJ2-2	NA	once	TGTGCCAGCAGCGTAGAAGCCCGTACCACCGGGGAGCTGTTTTTT	CASSVEARTTGELFF
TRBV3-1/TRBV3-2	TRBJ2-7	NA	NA	TGTGCCAGCAGGTATGGGGGCGACGAGCAGTACTTC	CASRYGGDEQYF
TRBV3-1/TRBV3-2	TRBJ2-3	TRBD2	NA	TGTGCCAGCAGCCATGGTCTCCGGACTAGCGGCACAGATACGCAGTATTTT	CASSHGLRTSGTDTQYF
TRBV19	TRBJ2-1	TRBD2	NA	TGTGCCAGTAGATCACCTAGCGGGGGGGCCAATGAGCAGTTCTTC	CASRSPSGGANEQFF